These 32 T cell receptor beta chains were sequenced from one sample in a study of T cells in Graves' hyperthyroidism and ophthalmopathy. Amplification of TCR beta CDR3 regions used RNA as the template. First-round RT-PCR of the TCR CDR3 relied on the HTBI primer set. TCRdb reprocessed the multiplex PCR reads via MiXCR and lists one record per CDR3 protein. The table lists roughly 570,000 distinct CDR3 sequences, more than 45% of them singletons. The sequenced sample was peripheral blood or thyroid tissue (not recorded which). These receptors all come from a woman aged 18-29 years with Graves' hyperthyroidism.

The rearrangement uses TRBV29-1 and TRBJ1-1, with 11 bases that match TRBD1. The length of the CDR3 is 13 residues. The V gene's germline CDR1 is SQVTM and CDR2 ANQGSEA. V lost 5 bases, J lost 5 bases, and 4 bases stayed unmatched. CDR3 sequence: CSVLRDRGTEAFF. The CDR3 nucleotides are TGCAGCGTTCTAAGGGACAGGGGGACTGAAGCTTTCTTT.

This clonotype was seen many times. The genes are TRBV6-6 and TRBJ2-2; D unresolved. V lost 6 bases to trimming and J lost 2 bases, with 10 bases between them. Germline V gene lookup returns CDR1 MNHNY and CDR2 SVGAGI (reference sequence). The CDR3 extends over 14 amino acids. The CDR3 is CASRLTYNTGELFF. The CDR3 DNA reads TGTGCCAGCAGGCTGACCTACAACACCGGGGAGCTGTTTTTT.

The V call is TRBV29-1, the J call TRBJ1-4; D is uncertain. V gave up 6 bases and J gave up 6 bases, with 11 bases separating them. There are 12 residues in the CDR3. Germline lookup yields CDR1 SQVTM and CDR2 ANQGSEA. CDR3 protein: CSVGIGDEKLFF. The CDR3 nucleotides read TGCAGCGTAGGGATTGGTGATGAAAAACTGTTTTTT.

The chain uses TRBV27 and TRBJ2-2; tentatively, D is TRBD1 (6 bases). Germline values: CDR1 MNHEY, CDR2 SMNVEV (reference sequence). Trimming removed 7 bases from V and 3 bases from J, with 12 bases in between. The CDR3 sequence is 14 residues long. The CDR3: CASKVGAYTGELFF. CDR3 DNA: TGTGCCAGCAAAGTGGGGGCGTACACCGGGGAGCTGTTTTTT.

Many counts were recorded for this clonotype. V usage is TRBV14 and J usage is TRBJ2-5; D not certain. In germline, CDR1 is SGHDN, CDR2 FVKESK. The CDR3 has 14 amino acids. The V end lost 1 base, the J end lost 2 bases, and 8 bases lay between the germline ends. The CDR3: CASSQGPLQETQYF. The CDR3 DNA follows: TGTGCCAGCAGCCAAGGACCGCTTCAAGAGACCCAGTACTTC.

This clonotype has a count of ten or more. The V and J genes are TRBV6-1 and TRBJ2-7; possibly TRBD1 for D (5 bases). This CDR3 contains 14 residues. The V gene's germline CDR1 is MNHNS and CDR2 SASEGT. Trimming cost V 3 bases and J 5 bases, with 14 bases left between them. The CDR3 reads CASSDRAGIHEQYF. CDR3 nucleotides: TGTGCCAGCAGTGATCGGGCAGGGATCCACGAGCAGTACTTC.

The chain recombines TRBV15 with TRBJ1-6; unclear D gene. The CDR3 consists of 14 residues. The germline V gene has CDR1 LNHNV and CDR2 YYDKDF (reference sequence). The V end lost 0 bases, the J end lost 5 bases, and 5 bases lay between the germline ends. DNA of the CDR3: TGTGCCACCAGCAGAGAGAAAGATAATTCACCCCTCCACTTT. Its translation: CATSREKDNSPLHF.

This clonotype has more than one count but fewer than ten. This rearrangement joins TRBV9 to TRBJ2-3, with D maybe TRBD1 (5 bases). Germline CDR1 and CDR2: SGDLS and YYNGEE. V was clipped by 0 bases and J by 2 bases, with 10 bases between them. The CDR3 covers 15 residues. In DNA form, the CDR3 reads TGTGCCAGCAGCGTAGACAGACAGCACACAGATACGCAGTATTTT. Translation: CASSVDRQHTDTQYF.

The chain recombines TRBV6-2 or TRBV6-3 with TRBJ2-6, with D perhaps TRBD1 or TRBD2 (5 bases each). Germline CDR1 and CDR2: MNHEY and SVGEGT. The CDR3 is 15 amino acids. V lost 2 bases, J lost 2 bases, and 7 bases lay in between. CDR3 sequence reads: CASSYEGTGANVLTF. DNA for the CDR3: TGTGCCAGCAGTTACGAGGGGACTGGGGCCAACGTCCTGACTTTC.

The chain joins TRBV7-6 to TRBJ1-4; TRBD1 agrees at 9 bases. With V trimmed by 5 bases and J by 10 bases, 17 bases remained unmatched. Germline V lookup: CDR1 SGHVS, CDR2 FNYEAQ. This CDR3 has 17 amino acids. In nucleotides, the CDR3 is TGTGCCAGCAGCGTCTACAGGGGGCGAGAGGGAATCGGAAAACTGTTTTTT. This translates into CASSVYRGREGIGKLFF. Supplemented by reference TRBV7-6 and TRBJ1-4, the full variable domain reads GAGVSQSPRYKVTKRGQDVALRCDPISGHVSLYWYRQALGQGPEFLTYFNYEAQQDKSGLPNDRFSAERPEGSISTLTIQRTEQRDSAMYRCASSVYRGREGIGKLFFGSGTQLSVL.

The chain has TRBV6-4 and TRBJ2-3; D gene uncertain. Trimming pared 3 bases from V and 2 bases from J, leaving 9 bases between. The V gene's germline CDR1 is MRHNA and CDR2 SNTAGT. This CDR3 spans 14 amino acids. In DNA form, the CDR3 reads TGTGCCAGCAGTGATGACGGCTACACAGATACGCAGTATTTT. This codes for CASSDDGYTDTQYF.

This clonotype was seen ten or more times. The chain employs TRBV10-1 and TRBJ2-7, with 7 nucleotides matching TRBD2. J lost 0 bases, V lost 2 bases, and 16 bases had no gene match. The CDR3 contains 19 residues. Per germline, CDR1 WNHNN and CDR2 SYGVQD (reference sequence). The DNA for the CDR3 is TGCGCCAGCAGTGAGCTTGGGACTACCACAAGACAAACCTCCTACGAGCAGTACTTC. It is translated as CASSELGTTTRQTSYEQYF.

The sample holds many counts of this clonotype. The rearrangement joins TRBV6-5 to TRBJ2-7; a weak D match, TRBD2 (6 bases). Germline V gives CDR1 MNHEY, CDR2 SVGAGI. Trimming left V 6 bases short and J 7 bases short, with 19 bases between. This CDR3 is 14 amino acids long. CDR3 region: CASRYRDWGGEQYF. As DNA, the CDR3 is TGTGCCAGCAGGTACCGGGACTGGGGCGGGGAGCAGTACTTC.

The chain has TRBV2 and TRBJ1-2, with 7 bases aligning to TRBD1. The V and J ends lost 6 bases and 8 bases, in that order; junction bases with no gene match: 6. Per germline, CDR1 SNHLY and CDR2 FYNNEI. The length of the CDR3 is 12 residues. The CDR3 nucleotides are TGTGCCAGCAGGGGGGACAGTTTAGGCTACACCTTC. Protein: CASRGDSLGYTF.

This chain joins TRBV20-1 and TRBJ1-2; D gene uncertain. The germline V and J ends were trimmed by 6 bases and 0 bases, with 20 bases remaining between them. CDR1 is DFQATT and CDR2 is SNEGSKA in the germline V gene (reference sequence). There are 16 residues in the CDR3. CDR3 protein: CSATPPGGISNYGYTF. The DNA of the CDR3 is TGCAGTGCGACGCCCCCCGGAGGGATATCTAACTATGGCTACACCTTC.

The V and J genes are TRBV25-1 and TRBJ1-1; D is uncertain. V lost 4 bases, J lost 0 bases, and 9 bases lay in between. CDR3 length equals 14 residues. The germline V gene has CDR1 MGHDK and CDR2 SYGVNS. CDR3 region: CASSAIYLNTEAFF. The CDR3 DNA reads TGTGCCAGCAGTGCTATTTACCTGAACACTGAAGCTTTCTTT.

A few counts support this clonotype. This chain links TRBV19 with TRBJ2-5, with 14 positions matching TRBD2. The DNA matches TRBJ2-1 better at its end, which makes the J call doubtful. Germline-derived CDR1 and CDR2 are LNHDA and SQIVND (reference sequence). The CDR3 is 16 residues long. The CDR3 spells CASSSRTSGRINEQFF. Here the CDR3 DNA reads TGTGCCAGTAGTTCCCGGACTAGCGGGAGGATAAATGAGCAGTTCTTC.

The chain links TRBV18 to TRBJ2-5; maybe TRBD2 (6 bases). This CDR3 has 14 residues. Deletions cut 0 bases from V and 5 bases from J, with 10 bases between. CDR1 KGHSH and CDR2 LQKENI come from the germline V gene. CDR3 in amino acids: CASSPPASVETQYF. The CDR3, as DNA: TGTGCCAGCTCACCACCCGCTAGCGTGGAGACCCAGTACTTC.

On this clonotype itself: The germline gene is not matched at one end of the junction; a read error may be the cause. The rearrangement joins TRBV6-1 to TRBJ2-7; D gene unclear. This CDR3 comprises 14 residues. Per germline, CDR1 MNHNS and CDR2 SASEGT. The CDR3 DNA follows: TGTGCCAACAGTTGGGCGCTTCGCTCCTACGAGCAGTACTTC. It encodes CANSWALRSYEQYF.

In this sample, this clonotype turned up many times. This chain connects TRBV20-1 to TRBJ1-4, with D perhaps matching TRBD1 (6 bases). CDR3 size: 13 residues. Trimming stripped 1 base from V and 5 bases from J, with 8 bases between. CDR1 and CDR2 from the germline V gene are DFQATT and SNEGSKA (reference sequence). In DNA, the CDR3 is TGCAGTGCTAGAGGGCAGGGGAATGAAAAACTGTTTTTT. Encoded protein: CSARGQGNEKLFF.

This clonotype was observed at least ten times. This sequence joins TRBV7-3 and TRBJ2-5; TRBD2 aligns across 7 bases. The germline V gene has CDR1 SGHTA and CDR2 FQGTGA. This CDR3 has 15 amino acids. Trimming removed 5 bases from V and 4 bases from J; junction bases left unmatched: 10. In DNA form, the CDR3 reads TGTGCCAGCAGCCCCCGTGGCGGGAGTGGAGAGACCCAGTACTTC. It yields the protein CASSPRGGSGETQYF.

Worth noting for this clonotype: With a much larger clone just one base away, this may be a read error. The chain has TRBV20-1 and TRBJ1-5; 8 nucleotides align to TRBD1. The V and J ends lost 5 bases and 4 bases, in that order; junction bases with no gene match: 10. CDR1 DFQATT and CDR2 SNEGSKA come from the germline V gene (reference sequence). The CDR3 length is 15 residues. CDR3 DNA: TGCAGTGCTCCTATCGGGACAGGTCTAAATCAGCCCCAGCATTTT. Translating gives CSAPIGTGLNQPQHF.

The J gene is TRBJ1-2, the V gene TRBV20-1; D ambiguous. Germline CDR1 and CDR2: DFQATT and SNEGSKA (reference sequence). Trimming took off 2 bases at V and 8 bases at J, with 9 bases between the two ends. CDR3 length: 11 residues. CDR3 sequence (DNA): TGCAGTGCTAGACCCCTTAGCGGCTACACCTTC. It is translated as CSARPLSGYTF.

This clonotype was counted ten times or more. The CDR3 DNA reads TGCAGCGTTGAAGGGGTTCGGGGCCAGCAGTACTTC. Protein sequence: CSVEGVRGQQYF. This chain uses TRBV29-1 with TRBJ2-7; D may correspond to TRBD1 or TRBD2 (5 bases each). CDR3 length: 12 amino acids. V lost 1 base and J lost 8, with 12 bases in between. Germline CDR1 and CDR2: SQVTM and ANQGSEA.

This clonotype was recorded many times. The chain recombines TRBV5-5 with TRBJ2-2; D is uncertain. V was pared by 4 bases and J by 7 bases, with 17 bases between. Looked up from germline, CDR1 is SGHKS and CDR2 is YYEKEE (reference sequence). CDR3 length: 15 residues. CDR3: CASSQTWPSGGELFF. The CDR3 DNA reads TGTGCCAGCAGCCAAACCTGGCCAAGTGGCGGGGAGCTGTTTTTT.

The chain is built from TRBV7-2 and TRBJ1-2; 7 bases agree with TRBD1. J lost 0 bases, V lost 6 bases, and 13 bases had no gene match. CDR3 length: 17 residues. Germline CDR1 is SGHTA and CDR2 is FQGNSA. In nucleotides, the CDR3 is TGTGCCAGCAGGGGCGTAGCGGGACAGCAAACTAACTATGGCTACACCTTC. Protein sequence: CASRGVAGQQTNYGYTF.

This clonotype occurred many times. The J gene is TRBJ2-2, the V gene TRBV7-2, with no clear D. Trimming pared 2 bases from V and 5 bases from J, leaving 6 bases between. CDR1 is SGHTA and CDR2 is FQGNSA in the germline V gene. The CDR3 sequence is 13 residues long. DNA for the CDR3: TGTGCCAGCAGCTTACGGCGGACCGGGGAGCTGTTTTTT. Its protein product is CASSLRRTGELFF.

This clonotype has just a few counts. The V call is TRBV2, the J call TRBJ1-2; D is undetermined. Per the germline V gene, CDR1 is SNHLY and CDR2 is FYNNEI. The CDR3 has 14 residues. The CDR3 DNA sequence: TGTGCTAGAGCTCCACGTACTTCTAACTATGGCTACACCTTC. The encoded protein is CARAPRTSNYGYTF.

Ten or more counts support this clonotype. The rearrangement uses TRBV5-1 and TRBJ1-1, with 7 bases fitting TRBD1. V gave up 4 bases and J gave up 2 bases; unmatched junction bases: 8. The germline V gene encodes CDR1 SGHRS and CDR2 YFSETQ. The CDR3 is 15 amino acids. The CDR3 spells CASSGGTVTNTEAFF. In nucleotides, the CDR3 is TGCGCCAGCAGCGGTGGGACAGTGACTAACACTGAAGCTTTCTTT.

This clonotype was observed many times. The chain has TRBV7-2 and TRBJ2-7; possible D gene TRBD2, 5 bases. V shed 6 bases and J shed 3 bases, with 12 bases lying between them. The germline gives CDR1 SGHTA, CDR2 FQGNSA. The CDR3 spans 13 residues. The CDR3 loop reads CASSSGLVYEQYF. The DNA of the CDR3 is TGTGCCAGCAGTTCCGGACTGGTCTACGAGCAGTACTTC.

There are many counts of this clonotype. CDR3 nucleotide sequence: TGTGCCAGCAGCCCGAGGACTAGCGGGAGACGGGAGACCCAGTACTTC. The encoded protein is CASSPRTSGRRETQYF. The chain links TRBV7-9 to TRBJ2-5, with TRBD2 identical over 13 bases. CDR3 length: 16 residues. The ends lost 5 bases at V and 5 bases at J; junction bases unmatched: 8. Germline V lookup: CDR1 SEHNR, CDR2 FQNEAQ (reference sequence).

This CDR3 is CATSARDDLNYGYTF. The CDR3, as DNA: TGTGCCACCAGTGCTAGGGACGATCTTAACTATGGCTACACCTTC. V usage is TRBV24-1 and J usage is TRBJ1-2; TRBD1 is a possible D gene (5 bases). Germline CDR1 reads KGHDR; CDR2 reads SFDVKD. V lost 5 bases and J 1 base, leaving 13 bases between the germline ends. This CDR3 has 15 amino acids.